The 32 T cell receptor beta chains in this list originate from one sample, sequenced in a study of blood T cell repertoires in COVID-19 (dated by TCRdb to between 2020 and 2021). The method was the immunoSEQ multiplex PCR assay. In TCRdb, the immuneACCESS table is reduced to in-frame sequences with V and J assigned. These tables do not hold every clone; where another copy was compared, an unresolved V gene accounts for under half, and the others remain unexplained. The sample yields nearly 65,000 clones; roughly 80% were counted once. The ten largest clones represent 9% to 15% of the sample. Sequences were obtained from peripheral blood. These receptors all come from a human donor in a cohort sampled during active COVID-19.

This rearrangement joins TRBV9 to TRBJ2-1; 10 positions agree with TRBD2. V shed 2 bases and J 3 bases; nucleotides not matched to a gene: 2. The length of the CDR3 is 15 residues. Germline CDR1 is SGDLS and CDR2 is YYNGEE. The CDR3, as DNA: TGTGCCAGCAGCGTGGTAGCGGGGGGCTACAATGAGCAGTTCTTC. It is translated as CASSVVAGGYNEQFF.

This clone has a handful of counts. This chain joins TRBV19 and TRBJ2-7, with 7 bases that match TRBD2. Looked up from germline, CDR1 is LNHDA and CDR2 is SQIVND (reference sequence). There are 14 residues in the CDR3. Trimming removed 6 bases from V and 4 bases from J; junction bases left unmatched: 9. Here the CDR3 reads CASSYAGERYEQYF. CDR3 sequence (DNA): TGTGCCAGTAGCTACGCGGGAGAGAGGTACGAGCAGTACTTC.

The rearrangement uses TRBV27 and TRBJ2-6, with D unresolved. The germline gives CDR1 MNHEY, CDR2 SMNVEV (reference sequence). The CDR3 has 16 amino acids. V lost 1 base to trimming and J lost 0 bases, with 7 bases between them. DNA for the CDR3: TGTGCCAGCAGTTTATTTTGGAGCTCTGGGGCCAACGTCCTGACTTTC. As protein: CASSLFWSSGANVLTF.

The CDR3 is CASSYNVRVSGNQPQHF. The CDR3 coding sequence is TGTGCCAGCAGTTACAATGTGAGGGTGAGTGGCAATCAGCCCCAGCATTTT. The chain employs TRBV6-2 or TRBV6-3 and TRBJ1-5; the D is unclear. This CDR3 spans 17 amino acids. CDR1 and CDR2 (germline): MNHEY, SVGEGT. Trimming left V 2 bases short and J 2 bases short, with 16 bases between.

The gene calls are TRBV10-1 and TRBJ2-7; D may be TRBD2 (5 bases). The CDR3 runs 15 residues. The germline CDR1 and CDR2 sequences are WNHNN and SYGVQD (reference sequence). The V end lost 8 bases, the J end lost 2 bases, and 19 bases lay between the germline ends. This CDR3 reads CASGWERTATYEQYF. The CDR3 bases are TGCGCCAGCGGGTGGGAGCGTACGGCGACCTACGAGCAGTACTTC.

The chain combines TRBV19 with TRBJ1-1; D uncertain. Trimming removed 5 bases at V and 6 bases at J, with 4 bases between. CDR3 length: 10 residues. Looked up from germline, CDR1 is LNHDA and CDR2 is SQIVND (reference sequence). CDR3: CASSSAEAFF. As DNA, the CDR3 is TGTGCCAGTAGTTCCGCTGAAGCTTTCTTT.

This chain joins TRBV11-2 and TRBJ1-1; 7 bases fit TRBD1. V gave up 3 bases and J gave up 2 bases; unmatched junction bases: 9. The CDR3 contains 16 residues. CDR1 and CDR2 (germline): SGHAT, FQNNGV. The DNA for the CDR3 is TGTGCCAGCAGCTTGGCCAGGGGGGCCTTAAACACTGAAGCTTTCTTT. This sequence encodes CASSLARGALNTEAFF.

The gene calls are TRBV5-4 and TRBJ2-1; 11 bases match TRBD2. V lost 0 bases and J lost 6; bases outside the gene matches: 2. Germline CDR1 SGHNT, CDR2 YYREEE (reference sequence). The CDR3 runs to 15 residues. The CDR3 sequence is CASSLEGTSGNEQFF. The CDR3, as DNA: TGTGCCAGCAGCTTGGAGGGGACTAGCGGCAATGAGCAGTTCTTC.

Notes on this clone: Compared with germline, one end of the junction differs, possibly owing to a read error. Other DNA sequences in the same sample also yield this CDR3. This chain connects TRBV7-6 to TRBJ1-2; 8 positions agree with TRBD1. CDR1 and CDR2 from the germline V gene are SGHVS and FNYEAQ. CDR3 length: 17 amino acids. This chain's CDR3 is CASSSTAGTGGNYGYTF. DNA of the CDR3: TGTGCCAGCAGCTCGACGGCCGGGACAGGAGGAAACTATGGCTATACCTTC.

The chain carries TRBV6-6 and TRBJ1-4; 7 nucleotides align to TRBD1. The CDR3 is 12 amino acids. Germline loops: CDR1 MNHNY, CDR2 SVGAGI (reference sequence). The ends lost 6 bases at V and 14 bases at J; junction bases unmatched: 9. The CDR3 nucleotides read TGTGCCAGCAGCACTACAGGGGATCTCCTGTTTTTT. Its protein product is CASSTTGDLLFF.

Here the CDR3 reads CASSELAGGPNTQYF. CDR3 coding DNA: TGCGCCAGCAGTGAACTAGCGGGGGGGCCGAATACGCAGTATTTT. The chain couples TRBV10-1 to TRBJ2-3; 13 bases are shared with TRBD2. Trimming took 3 bases from V and 7 from J; bases not matched to a gene: 4. CDR3 size: 15 residues. Germline V gene data show CDR1 as WNHNN and CDR2 as SYGVQD (reference sequence).

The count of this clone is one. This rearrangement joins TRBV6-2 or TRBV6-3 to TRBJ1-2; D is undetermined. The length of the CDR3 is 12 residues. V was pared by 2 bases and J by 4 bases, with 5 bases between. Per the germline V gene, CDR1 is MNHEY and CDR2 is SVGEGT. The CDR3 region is CASSYGPYGYTF. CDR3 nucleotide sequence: TGTGCCAGCAGTTACGGGCCCTATGGCTACACCTTC.

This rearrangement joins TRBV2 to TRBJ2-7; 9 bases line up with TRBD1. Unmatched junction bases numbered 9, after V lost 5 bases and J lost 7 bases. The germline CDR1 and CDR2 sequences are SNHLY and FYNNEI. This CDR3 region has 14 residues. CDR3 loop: CASSLGQGGREQYF. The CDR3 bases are TGTGCCAGCAGTTTGGGACAGGGTGGTAGGGAGCAGTACTTC.

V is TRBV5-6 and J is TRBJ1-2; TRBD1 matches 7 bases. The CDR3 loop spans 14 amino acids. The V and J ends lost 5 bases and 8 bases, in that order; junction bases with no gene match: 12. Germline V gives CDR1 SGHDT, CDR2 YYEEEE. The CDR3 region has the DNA TGTGCCAGCAGTAGACAGGGACGAAGCATCGGCTACACCTTC. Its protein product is CASSRQGRSIGYTF.

In nucleotides, the CDR3 is TGTGCCACCAGCAGAGATGAGGAGAGTGAAAAACTGTTTTTT. Translation: CATSRDEESEKLFF. J is TRBJ1-4 and V is TRBV15; D unclear. CDR1 and CDR2 from the germline V gene are LNHNV and YYDKDF (reference sequence). Deletions cut 0 bases from V and 7 bases from J, with 9 bases between. The CDR3 covers 14 residues.

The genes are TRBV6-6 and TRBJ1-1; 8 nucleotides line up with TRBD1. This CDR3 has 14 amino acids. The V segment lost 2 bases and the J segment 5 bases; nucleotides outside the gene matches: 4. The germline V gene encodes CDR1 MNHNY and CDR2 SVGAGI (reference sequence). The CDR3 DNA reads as TGTGCCAGCAGTTACGACAGGGGAAAAACTGAAGCTTTCTTT. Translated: CASSYDRGKTEAFF.

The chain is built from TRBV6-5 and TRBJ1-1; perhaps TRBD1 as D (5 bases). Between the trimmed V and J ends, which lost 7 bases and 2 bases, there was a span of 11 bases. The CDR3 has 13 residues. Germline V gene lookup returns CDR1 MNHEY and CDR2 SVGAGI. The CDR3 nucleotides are TGTGCCAGCACGACAGCGTACAACACTGAAGCTTTCTTT. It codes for CASTTAYNTEAFF.

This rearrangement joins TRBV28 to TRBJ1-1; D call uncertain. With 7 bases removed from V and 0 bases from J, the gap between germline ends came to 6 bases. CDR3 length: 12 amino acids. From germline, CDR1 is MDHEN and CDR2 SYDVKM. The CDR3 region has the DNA TGTGCCAGCAAAACGGTGAACACTGAAGCTTTCTTT. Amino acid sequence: CASKTVNTEAFF.

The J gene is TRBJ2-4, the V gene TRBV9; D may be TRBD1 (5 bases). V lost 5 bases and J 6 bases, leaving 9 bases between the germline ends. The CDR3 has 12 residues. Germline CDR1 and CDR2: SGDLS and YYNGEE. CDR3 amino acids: CASRGVGNIQYF. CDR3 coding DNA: TGTGCCAGCAGAGGGGTCGGAAACATTCAGTACTTC.

The CDR3: CASSLYYNEQFF. For the CDR3, the DNA is TGTGCCAGCAGCTTATATTACAATGAGCAGTTCTTC. The V and J genes are TRBV7-2 and TRBJ2-1; no definite D call. The CDR3 covers 12 residues. The V gene's germline CDR1 is SGHTA and CDR2 FQGNSA. The ends were cut back, 2 bases at V and 4 bases at J, with 3 bases in the middle. The full variable domain, with the rest looked up from reference TRBV7-2 and TRBJ2-1, is GAGVSQSPSNKVTEKGKDVELRCDPISGHTALYWYRQSLGQGLEFLIYFQGNSAPDKSGLPSDRFSAERTGGSVSTLTIQRTQQEDSAVYLCASSLYYNEQFFGPGTRLTVL.

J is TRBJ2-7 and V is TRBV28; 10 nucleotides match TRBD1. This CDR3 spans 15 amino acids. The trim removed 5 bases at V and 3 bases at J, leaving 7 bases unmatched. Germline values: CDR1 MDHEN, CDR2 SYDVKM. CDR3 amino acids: CASSPRTGGDYEQYF. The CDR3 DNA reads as TGTGCCAGCAGTCCTCGGACAGGGGGGGACTACGAGCAGTACTTC.

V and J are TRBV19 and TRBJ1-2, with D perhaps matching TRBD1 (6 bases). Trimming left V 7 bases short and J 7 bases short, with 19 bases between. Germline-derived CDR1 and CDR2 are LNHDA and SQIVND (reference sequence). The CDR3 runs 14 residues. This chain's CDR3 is CASTHITGLRGYTF. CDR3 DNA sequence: TGTGCCAGTACCCATATCACAGGGCTCCGTGGCTACACCTTC.

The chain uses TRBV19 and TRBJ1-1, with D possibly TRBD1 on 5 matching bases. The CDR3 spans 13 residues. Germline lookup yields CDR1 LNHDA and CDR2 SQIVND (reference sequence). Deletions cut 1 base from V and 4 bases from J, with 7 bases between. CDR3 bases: TGTGCCAGTAGTATAGTAGGGGCCACTGAAGCTTTCTTT. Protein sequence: CASSIVGATEAFF.

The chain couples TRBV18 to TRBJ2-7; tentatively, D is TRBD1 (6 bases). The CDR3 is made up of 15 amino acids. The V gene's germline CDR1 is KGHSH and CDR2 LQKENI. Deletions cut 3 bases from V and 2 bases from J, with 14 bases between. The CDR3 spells CASSPGYGQTYEQYF. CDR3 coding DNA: TGTGCCAGCTCACCCGGGTATGGACAGACCTACGAGCAGTACTTC.

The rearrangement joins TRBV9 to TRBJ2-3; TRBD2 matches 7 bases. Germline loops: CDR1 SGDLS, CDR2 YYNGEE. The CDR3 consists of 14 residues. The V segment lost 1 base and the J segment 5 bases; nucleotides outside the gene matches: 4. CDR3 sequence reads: CASSVSGGGDTQYF. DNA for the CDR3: TGTGCCAGCAGCGTAAGTGGGGGGGGAGATACGCAGTATTTT.

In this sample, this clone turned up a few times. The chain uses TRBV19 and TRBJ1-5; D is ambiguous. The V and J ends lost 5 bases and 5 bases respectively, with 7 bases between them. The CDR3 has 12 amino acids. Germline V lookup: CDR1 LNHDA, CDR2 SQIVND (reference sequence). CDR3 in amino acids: CASSYQDQPQHF. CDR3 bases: TGTGCCAGTAGTTACCAGGATCAGCCCCAGCATTTT.

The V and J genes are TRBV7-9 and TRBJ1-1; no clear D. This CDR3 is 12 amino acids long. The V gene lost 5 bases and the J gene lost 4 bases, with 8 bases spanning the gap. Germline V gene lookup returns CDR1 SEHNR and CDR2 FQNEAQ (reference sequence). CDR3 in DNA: TGTGCCAGCAGCCGGGGTTCCACTGAAGCTTTCTTT. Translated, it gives CASSRGSTEAFF.

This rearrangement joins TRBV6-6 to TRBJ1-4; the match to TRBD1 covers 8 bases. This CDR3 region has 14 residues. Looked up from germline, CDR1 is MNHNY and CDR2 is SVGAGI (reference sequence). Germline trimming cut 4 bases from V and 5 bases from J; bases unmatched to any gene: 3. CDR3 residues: CASSSQGGNEKLFF. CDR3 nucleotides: TGTGCCAGCAGTTCACAGGGGGGGAATGAAAAACTGTTTTTT.

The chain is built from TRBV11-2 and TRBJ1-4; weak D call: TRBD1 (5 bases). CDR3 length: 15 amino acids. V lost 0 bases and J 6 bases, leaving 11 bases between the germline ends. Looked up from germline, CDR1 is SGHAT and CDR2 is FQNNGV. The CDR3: CASSLEGLTDEKLFF. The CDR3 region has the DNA TGTGCCAGCAGCTTAGAGGGCCTGACAGATGAAAAACTGTTTTTT.

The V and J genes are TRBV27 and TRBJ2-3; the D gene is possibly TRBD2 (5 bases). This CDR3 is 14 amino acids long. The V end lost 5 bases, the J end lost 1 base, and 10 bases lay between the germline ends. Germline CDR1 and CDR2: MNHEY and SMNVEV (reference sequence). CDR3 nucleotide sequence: TGTGCCAGCAGTCTCTACGGGGGCACAGATACGCAGTATTTT. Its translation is CASSLYGGTDTQYF.

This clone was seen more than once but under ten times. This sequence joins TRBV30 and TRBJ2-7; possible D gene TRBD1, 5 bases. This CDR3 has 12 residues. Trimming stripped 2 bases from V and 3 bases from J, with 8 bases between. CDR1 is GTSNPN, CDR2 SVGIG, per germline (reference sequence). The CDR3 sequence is CAWSPQGYEQYF. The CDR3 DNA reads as TGTGCCTGGAGTCCCCAGGGCTACGAGCAGTACTTC.

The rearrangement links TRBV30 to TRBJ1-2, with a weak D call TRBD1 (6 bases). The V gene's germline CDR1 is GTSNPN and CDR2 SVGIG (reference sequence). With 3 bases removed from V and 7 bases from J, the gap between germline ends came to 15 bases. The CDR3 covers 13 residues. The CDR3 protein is CAWSGTLVSGYTF. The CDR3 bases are TGTGCCTGGAGCGGGACACTAGTCTCTGGCTACACCTTC.